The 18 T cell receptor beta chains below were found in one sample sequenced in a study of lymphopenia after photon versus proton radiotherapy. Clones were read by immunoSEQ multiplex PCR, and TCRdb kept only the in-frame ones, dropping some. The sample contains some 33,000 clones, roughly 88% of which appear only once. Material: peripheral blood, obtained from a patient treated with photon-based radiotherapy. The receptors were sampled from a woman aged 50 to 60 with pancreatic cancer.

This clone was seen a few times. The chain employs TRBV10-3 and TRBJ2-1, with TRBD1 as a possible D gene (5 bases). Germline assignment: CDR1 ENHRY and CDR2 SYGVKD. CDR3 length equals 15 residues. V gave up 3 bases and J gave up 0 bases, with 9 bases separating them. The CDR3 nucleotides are TGTGCCATCAGTGAAGGGGATAGCTCCTACAATGAGCAGTTCTTC. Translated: CAISEGDSSYNEQFF.

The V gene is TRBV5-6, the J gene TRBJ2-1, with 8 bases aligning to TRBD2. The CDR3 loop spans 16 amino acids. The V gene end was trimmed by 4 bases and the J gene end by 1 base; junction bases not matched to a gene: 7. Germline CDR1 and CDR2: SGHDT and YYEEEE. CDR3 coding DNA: TGTGCCAGCAGCCATCAGCGGGAGTCGTCCTACAATGAGCAGTTCTTC. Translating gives CASSHQRESSYNEQFF.

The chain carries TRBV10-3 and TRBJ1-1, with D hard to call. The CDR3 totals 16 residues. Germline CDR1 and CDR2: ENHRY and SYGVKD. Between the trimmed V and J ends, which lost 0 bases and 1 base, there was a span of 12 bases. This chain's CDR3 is CAISESLETPNTEAFF. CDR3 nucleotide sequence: TGTGCCATCAGTGAGTCCTTAGAAACTCCGAACACTGAAGCTTTCTTT.

This chain's CDR3 is CASSEGSDEQYF. CDR3 coding DNA: TGTGCCAGCTCCGAAGGGAGTGACGAGCAGTACTTC. J is TRBJ2-7 and V is TRBV18; D possibly corresponds to TRBD2 (5 bases). V dropped 6 bases and J dropped 5 bases, with 11 bases sitting between them. There are 12 residues in the CDR3. Germline-derived CDR1 and CDR2 are KGHSH and LQKENI. The full variable domain, with the rest looked up from reference TRBV18 and TRBJ2-7, is NAGVMQNPRHLVRRRGQEARLRCSPMKGHSHVYWYRQLPEEGLKFMVYLQKENIIDESGMPKERFSAEFPKEGPSILRIQQVVRGDSAAYFCASSEGSDEQYFGPGTRLTVT.

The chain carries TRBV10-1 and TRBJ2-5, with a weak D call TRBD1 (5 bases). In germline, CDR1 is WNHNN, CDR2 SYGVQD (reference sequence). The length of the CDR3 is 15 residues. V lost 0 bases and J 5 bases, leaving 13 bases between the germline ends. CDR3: CASSESTSPGETQYF. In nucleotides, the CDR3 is TGCGCCAGCAGTGAGTCGACGAGCCCAGGGGAGACCCAGTACTTC.

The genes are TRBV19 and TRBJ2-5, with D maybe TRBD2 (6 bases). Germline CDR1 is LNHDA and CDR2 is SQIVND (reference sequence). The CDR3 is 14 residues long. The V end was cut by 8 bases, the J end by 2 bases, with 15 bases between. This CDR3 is CASQEGSIQETQYF. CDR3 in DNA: TGTGCCAGTCAGGAGGGGTCAATACAAGAGACCCAGTACTTC.

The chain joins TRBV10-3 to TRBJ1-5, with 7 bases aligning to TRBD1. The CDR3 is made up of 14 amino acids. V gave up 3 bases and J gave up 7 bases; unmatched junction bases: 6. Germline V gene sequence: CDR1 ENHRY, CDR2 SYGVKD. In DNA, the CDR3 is TGTGCCATCAGTGAAACAGGGGAAGGGCAGCCCCAGCATTTT. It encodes CAISETGEGQPQHF.

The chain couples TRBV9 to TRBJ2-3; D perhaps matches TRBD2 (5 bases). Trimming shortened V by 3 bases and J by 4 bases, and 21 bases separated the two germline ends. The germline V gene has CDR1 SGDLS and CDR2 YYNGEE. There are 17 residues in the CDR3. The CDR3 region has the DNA TGTGCCAGCAGCGCTGGTTCGGGGATAAGGGTACCAGATACGCAGTATTTT. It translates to CASSAGSGIRVPDTQYF.

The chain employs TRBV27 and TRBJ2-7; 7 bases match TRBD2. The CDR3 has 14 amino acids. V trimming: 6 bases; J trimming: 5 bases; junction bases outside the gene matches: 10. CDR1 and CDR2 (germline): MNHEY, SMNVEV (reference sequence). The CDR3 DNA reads TGTGCCAGCAGCGCCGGACTAGTTCACGACGAGCAGTACTTC. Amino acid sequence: CASSAGLVHDEQYF.

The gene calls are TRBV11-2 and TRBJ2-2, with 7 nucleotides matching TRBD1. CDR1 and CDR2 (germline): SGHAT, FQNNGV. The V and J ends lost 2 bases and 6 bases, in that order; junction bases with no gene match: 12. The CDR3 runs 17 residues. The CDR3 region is CASSLLLRTGVPGELFF. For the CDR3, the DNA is TGTGCCAGCAGCTTACTTCTCCGAACAGGGGTTCCCGGGGAGCTGTTTTTT. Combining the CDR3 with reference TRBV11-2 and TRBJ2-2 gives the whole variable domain EAGVAQSPRYKIIEKRQSVAFWCNPISGHATLYWYQQILGQGPKLLIQFQNNGVVDDSQLPKDRFSAERLKGVDSTLKIQPAKLEDSAVYLCASSLLLRTGVPGELFFGEGSRLTVL.

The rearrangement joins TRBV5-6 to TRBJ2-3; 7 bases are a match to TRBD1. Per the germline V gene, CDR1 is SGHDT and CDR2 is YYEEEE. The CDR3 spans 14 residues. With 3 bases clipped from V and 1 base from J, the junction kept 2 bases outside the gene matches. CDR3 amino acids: CASSYDRGTDTQYF. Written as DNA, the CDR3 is TGTGCCAGCAGCTACGACAGGGGCACAGATACGCAGTATTTT.

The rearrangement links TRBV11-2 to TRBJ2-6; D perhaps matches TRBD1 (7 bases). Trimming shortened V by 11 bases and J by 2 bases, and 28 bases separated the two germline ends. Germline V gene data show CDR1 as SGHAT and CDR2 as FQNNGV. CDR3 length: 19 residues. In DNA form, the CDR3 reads TGTGCCCTGACTAGGGGACAGTCCACTAATTCGCCTGGGGCCAACGTCCTGACTTTC. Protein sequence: CALTRGQSTNSPGANVLTF.

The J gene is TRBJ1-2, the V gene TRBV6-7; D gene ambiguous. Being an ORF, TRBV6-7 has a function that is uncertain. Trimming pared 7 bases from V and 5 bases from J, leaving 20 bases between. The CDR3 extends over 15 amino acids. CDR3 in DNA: TGTGCCAGCATCGAACCAAGAGGGAACTTTTATGGCTACACCTTC. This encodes CASIEPRGNFYGYTF.

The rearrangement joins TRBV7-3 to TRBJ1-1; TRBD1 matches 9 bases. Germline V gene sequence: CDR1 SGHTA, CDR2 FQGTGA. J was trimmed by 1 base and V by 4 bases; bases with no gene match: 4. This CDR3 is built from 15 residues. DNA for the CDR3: TGTGCCAGCAGCTCTGGGACAGGGTCGAACACTGAAGCTTTCTTT. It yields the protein CASSSGTGSNTEAFF.

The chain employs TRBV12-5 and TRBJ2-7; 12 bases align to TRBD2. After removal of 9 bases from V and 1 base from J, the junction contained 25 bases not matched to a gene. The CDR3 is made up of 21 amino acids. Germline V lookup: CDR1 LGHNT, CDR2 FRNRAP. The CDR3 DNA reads TGTGCTAGCCGCGGACAGTTGAATTCCCCTAGCGGGAGGGCCAAGTCCTACGAGCAGTACTTC. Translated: CASRGQLNSPSGRAKSYEQYF.

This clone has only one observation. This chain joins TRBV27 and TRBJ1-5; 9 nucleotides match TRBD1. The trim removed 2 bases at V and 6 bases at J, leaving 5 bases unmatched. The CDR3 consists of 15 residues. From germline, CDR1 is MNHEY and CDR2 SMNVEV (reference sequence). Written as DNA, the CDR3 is TGTGCCAGCAGTTTAGGACAGGGGTTGTTTCAGCCCCAGCATTTT. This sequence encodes CASSLGQGLFQPQHF.

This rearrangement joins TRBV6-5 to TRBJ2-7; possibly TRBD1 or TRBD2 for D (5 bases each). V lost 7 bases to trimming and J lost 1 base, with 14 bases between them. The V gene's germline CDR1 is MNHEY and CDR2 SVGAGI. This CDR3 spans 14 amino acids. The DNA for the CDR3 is TGTGCCAGCACCCCCCGGGACGGATCCTACGAGCAGTACTTC. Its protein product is CASTPRDGSYEQYF.

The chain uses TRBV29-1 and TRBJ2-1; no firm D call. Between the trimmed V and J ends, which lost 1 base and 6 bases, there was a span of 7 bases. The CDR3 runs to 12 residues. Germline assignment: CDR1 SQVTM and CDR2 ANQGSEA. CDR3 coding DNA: TGCAGCGTTGAAGCCCTGAGCAATGAGCAGTTCTTC. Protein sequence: CSVEALSNEQFF.